Below are 32 T cell receptor beta chains sequenced from a single sample in a study of breast tumors, draining lymph nodes, adjacent tissues (dated by TCRdb to about 2016). The library relied on multiplex PCR. The run used an Illumina HiSeq 2000. The public reads were quality trimmed at Q25 with fastp and then assembled into clones with MiXCR by TCRdb, keeping productive beta chains. Each entry is one CDR3 protein sequence, shown with its most common DNA and genes. This sample gives roughly 260,000 distinct CDR3 sequences in total; roughly 30% of them show up just once. Jointly, the top ten make up more than 0.85% of the sample. The lymph node samples were taken from the axillary draining lymph nodes of breast cancer patients. Sequenced sample: axillary lymph node tissue. Receptors were obtained from a female donor with breast cancer. Some clones in this sample may be carry-over from other donors' samples.

This clonotype was seen many times. This chain joins TRBV20-1 and TRBJ1-2; D is possibly TRBD1 (6 bases). The CDR3 runs 17 residues. Trimming left V 4 bases short and J 0 bases short, with 21 bases between. Germline V gene lookup returns CDR1 DFQATT and CDR2 SNEGSKA (reference sequence). CDR3 amino acids: CSATLAGTRKTNYGYTF. CDR3 sequence (DNA): TGCAGTGCTACTCTCGCCGGGACACGGAAGACTAACTATGGCTACACCTTC.

As to this clonotype: Lacking the conserved final phenylalanine or tryptophan, this CDR3 likely reflects a read error. This rearrangement joins TRBV7-9 to TRBJ2-7, with D possibly matching TRBD2 (5 bases). Germline assignment: CDR1 SEHNR and CDR2 FQNEAQ (reference sequence). This CDR3 region has 13 residues. In DNA form, the CDR3 reads TGTGCCAGCGGCTTAGCGTATGTAGACGAGCAGTACCTC. It codes for CASGLAYVDEQYL.

There are a few counts of this clonotype. The conserved closing phenylalanine or tryptophan is absent in this CDR3, likely reflecting a read error. This chain links TRBV27 with TRBJ1-3; D is unclear. The V end lost 6 bases, the J end lost 9 bases, and 18 bases lay between the germline ends. The CDR3 has 14 amino acids. From germline, CDR1 is MNHEY and CDR2 SMNVEV (reference sequence). The CDR3, as DNA: TGTGCCAGCAGGACGGTGGGGTCCCTTAGCACCATATATCTT. This translates into CASRTVGSLSTIYL.

This chain links TRBV12-3 or TRBV12-4 with TRBJ1-5; D is perhaps TRBD1 (6 bases). The V end was cut by 5 bases, the J end by 4 bases, with 21 bases between. CDR3 length: 17 amino acids. CDR3 DNA sequence: TGTGCCAGCAGTCCGAGCCCGGACAGATACAATAATCAGCCCCAGCATTTT. Translating gives CASSPSPDRYNNQPQHF.

This clonotype came up many times. The genes are TRBV7-2 and TRBJ2-7; no clear D. Germline loops: CDR1 SGHTA, CDR2 FQGNSA. The CDR3 runs 14 residues. Trimming stripped 4 bases from V and 2 bases from J, with 12 bases between. The CDR3 loop reads CASSSPSSTYEQYF. CDR3 nucleotide sequence: TGTGCCAGCAGCTCACCCAGCTCAACCTACGAGCAGTACTTC.

As for this clonotype: Likely a read error: the CDR3 ends without its conserved phenylalanine or tryptophan. The rearrangement uses TRBV2 and TRBJ1-4, with 10 bases lining up with TRBD1. Germline V gene sequence: CDR1 SNHLY, CDR2 FYNNEI. This CDR3 spans 15 amino acids. CDR3: CASRTDRGANENLFL. The CDR3 DNA sequence: TGTGCCAGCAGGACGGACAGGGGGGCTAATGAAAACCTGTTTCTT.

The count of this clonotype is one. The V call is TRBV18, the J call TRBJ2-1; 10 nucleotides match TRBD2. CDR1 KGHSH and CDR2 LQKENI come from the germline V gene. The CDR3 totals 18 residues. The V segment lost 5 bases and the J segment 5 bases; nucleotides outside the gene matches: 15. CDR3 in DNA: TGTGCCAGCTCAAGCCTAAATGGTCGGACTAGCGGCCACAATGAGCAGTTCTTC. It encodes CASSSLNGRTSGHNEQFF.

This clonotype was counted between two and nine times. The J gene is TRBJ1-6, the V gene TRBV18; D not resolved. The CDR3 is 17 amino acids. Trimming left V 4 bases short and J 6 bases short, with 19 bases between. The germline gives CDR1 KGHSH, CDR2 LQKENI. CDR3 nucleotides: TGTGCCAGCTCACGCGTCCGAGGGCAAGCTCCTAATTCACCCCTCCACTTT. It yields the protein CASSRVRGQAPNSPLHF.

The sample holds many counts of this clonotype. The V and J genes are TRBV7-2 and TRBJ2-7; TRBD2 agrees at 8 bases. V lost 0 bases to trimming and J lost 6 bases; unmatched junction nucleotides: 13. The CDR3 has 17 residues. CDR1 and CDR2 from the germline V gene are SGHTA and FQGNSA. The CDR3 coding sequence is TGTGCCAGCAGCTTAGCGGGTTCGGGACTAGGTTTCAGCGAGCAGTACTTC. It yields the protein CASSLAGSGLGFSEQYF.

On this clonotype itself: The conserved closing phenylalanine or tryptophan is absent in this CDR3, likely reflecting a read error. The V and J genes are TRBV30 and TRBJ1-4; no reliable D call. V was cut by 3 bases and J by 8 bases, with 19 bases left in between. This CDR3 has 15 residues. Germline-derived CDR1 and CDR2 are GTSNPN and SVGIG (reference sequence). The DNA for the CDR3 is TGTGCCTGGAGCGGCCATCGGCAGTCAGCCGAAAAACTGTTTCTT. This sequence encodes CAWSGHRQSAEKLFL.

This clonotype was seen many times. This chain connects TRBV11-2 to TRBJ2-5; 8 bases agree with TRBD2. CDR1 is SGHAT, CDR2 FQNNGV, per germline. V lost 5 bases to trimming and J lost 4 bases; unmatched junction nucleotides: 15. The CDR3 contains 17 residues. The CDR3 spells CASSVRPGLGRLETQYF. The CDR3 nucleotides read TGTGCCAGCAGCGTTCGTCCGGGACTAGGGCGGTTAGAGACCCAGTACTTC.

In its sample, this clonotype was seen a few times. V and J are TRBV2 and TRBJ1-1; possibly TRBD1 for D (6 bases). The V end lost 6 bases, the J end lost 4 bases, and 12 bases lay between the germline ends. CDR1 and CDR2 from the germline V gene are SNHLY and FYNNEI. CDR3 size: 13 residues. The CDR3 DNA follows: TGTGCCAGCAGGCGAGGGGGAGGCACTGAAGCTTTCTTT. Translated, it gives CASRRGGGTEAFF.

Note on this clonotype: Given a much more abundant clone one base away, this may be a read error. The CDR3 end shows no conserved phenylalanine or tryptophan, and so a read error is likely. This chain uses TRBV12-3 or TRBV12-4 with TRBJ1-3, with D tentatively TRBD1 (5 bases). The CDR3 is 14 residues long. Trimming took 8 bases from V and 4 from J, leaving 15 bases between them. CDR3 in amino acids: CASVDKGLGNTIYI. The CDR3, as DNA: TGTGCCAGCGTTGACAAGGGGTTAGGAAACACCATATATATT.

This clonotype was counted ten times or more. The chain joins TRBV6-6 to TRBJ2-1; 7 bases map to TRBD1. The V gene end was trimmed by 10 bases and the J gene end by 7 bases; junction bases not matched to a gene: 13. Germline V CDR1 and CDR2: MNHNY, SVGAGI (reference sequence). The CDR3 consists of 14 residues. In DNA, the CDR3 is TGTGCCACCAGGGGGACATCACAAGGGAATGAGCAGTTCTTC. Protein sequence: CATRGTSQGNEQFF.

In its sample, this clonotype was seen once. This may arise from a read error, as a much more abundant clone is one base away. The J gene is TRBJ2-7, the V gene TRBV4-1; TRBD2 matches 7 bases. The CDR3 has 14 amino acids. CDR1 MGHRA and CDR2 YSYEKL come from the germline V gene. CDR3 protein: CASSQVGPAGEQCF. CDR3 DNA sequence: TGCGCCAGCAGCCAAGTGGGTCCGGCGGGGGAGCAGTGCTTC.

There are many counts of this clonotype. The rearrangement joins TRBV4-3 to TRBJ1-2, with TRBD1 as a possible D gene (5 bases). This CDR3 comprises 13 residues. Per the germline V gene, CDR1 is LGHNA and CDR2 is YSLEER. V gave up 1 base and J gave up 2 bases, with 5 bases separating them. CDR3 coding DNA: TGCGCCAGCAGCCAAGGGGGCAACTATGGCTACACCTTC. It translates to CASSQGGNYGYTF.

Many counts were recorded for this clonotype. V is TRBV7-8 and J is TRBJ2-1; maybe TRBD2 (5 bases). Germline CDR1 and CDR2: SGHVS and FQNEAQ. V dropped 3 bases and J dropped 6 bases, with 9 bases sitting between them. The CDR3 loop spans 13 amino acids. This chain's CDR3 is CASSLGVGNEQFF. The CDR3 nucleotides are TGTGCCAGCAGCTTGGGAGTCGGCAATGAGCAGTTCTTC.

In this sample, this clonotype turned up many times. The V gene is TRBV13, the J gene TRBJ2-1; no clear D gene. Trimming pared 5 bases from V and 3 bases from J, leaving 14 bases between. This CDR3 region has 15 residues. CDR1 is PRHDT and CDR2 is FYEKMQ in the germline V gene (reference sequence). The CDR3 nucleotides are TGTGCCAGCAGCCCACCAAAGAGGAACTACAATGAGCAGTTCTTC. As protein: CASSPPKRNYNEQFF. Drawing the rest from reference TRBV13 and TRBJ2-1, the complete variable domain is AAGVIQSPRHLIKEKRETATLKCYPIPRHDTVYWYQQGPGQDPQFLISFYEKMQSDKGSIPDRFSAQQFSDYHSELNMSSLELGDSALYFCASSPPKRNYNEQFFGPGTRLTVL.

This clonotype was seen at least ten times. The gene calls are TRBV7-2 and TRBJ2-1; 9 nucleotides match TRBD1. After removal of 5 bases from V and 11 bases from J, the junction contained 13 bases not matched to a gene. Germline V gives CDR1 SGHTA, CDR2 FQGNSA. This CDR3 has 15 residues. The CDR3 is CASSATHTGTGKQFF. The CDR3, as DNA: TGTGCCAGCAGCGCTACTCATACCGGGACAGGGAAGCAGTTCTTC.

This clonotype has only a few counts. One base away lies a much larger clone, so this may be a sequencing read error. The rearrangement joins TRBV7-2 to TRBJ2-1; 14 bases line up with TRBD2. Germline CDR1 reads SGHTA; CDR2 reads FQGNSA. This CDR3 spans 15 amino acids. CDR3 sequence reads: CATSPGLAGVEEQLF. CDR3 coding DNA: TGTGCCACCTCTCCGGGACTAGCGGGAGTGGAAGAGCAGCTCTTC.

This clonotype was seen at least ten times. This chain connects TRBV20-1 to TRBJ2-3, with 7 bases identical to TRBD1. The V and J ends lost 0 bases and 2 bases, in that order; junction bases with no gene match: 8. Germline V gene lookup returns CDR1 DFQATT and CDR2 SNEGSKA (reference sequence). The CDR3 length is 16 residues. This CDR3 is CSARDWYRGNTDTQYF. CDR3 bases: TGCAGTGCTAGAGATTGGTACAGGGGTAACACAGATACGCAGTATTTT.

This clonotype occurred a few times. A much larger clone lies one base from this, so it may be a read error. The chain couples TRBV20-1 to TRBJ2-1; D gene ambiguous. Germline V CDR1 and CDR2: DFQATT, SNEGSKA (reference sequence). The CDR3 has 11 amino acids. CDR3 DNA sequence: TGCAGTGCTATGCGCAGCAATGAGCAGTCCTTC. Amino acids: CSAMRSNEQSF.

Turning to this clonotype: One base away lies a much larger clone, so this may be a sequencing read error. The chain couples TRBV5-1 to TRBJ2-1, with TRBD2 matching 8 bases. The CDR3 spans 16 residues. Germline trimming cut 2 bases from V and 5 bases from J; bases unmatched to any gene: 9. The V gene's germline CDR1 is SGHRS and CDR2 YFSETQ. The chain's CDR3 is CASSLWAGGNDNEQFF. CDR3 DNA sequence: TGCGCCAGCAGCTTATGGGCGGGAGGAAACGACAATGAGCAGTTCTTC.

This clonotype has at least ten counts. The rearrangement links TRBV5-6 to TRBJ2-3, with TRBD2 as a possible D gene (5 bases). Germline V lookup: CDR1 SGHDT, CDR2 YYEEEE. The CDR3 loop spans 16 amino acids. V lost 3 bases to trimming and J lost 2 bases, with 16 bases between them. The DNA for the CDR3 is TGTGCCAGCAGCTCAACTAGGTTGCGACTCACAGATACGCAGTATTTT. Translation gives CASSSTRLRLTDTQYF.

This clonotype occurred once. This rearrangement joins TRBV20-1 to TRBJ2-1, with 10 positions matching TRBD2. V lost 3 bases, J lost 9 bases, and 14 bases stayed unmatched. The CDR3 is made up of 16 amino acids. Looked up from germline, CDR1 is DFQATT and CDR2 is SNEGSKA (reference sequence). The CDR3 region is CSASTATSGSFSEQFF. CDR3 coding DNA: TGCAGTGCTAGTACCGCGACTAGCGGGTCCTTTAGTGAGCAGTTCTTC.

This clonotype was recorded a few times. Being one base from a much bigger clone, this may be a read error. The rearrangement joins TRBV20-1 to TRBJ2-7; D remains unclear. Germline V gene data show CDR1 as DFQATT and CDR2 as SNEGSKA (reference sequence). The CDR3 consists of 14 residues. CDR3 DNA sequence: TGCAGTGCTAGATCAGATAAAGGGTCCTCCGAGCAGTACTTC. This encodes CSARSDKGSSEQYF.

This sequence joins TRBV5-4 and TRBJ2-7; D tentatively fits TRBD1 or TRBD2 (5 bases each). This CDR3 is built from 15 residues. V lost 4 bases, J lost 7 bases, and 21 bases lay in between. Germline assignment: CDR1 SGHNT and CDR2 YYREEE (reference sequence). This CDR3 reads CASSPLRVGEGEQYF. Written as DNA, the CDR3 is TGTGCCAGCAGCCCCCTACGCGTGGGGGAAGGGGAGCAGTACTTC.

This clonotype was observed many times. The chain carries TRBV10-3 and TRBJ2-7, with D tentatively TRBD1 or TRBD2 (5 bases each). Trimming took 8 bases from V and 2 from J, leaving 10 bases between them. The length of the CDR3 is 12 residues. Germline V gene data show CDR1 as ENHRY and CDR2 as SYGVKD. The CDR3 here is CAIGTTTYEQYF. DNA of the CDR3: TGTGCCATCGGGACGACAACCTACGAGCAGTACTTC.

This clonotype has a count of ten or more. V and J are TRBV14 and TRBJ2-7; D not certain. Germline values: CDR1 SGHDN, CDR2 FVKESK. V was cut by 4 bases and J by 0 bases, with 7 bases left in between. The CDR3 consists of 13 residues. CDR3 protein: CASSPRASYEQYF. The CDR3 nucleotides are TGTGCCAGCAGCCCCAGAGCCTCCTACGAGCAGTACTTC. Looking up the rest from reference TRBV14 and TRBJ2-7 gives the full variable domain: EAGVTQFPSHSVIEKGQTVTLRCDPISGHDNLYWYRRVMGKEIKFLLHFVKESKQDESGMPNNRFLAERTGGTYSTLKVQPAELEDSGVYFCASSPRASYEQYFGPGTRLTVT.

The chain links TRBV6-5 to TRBJ2-2, with D possibly matching TRBD2 (6 bases). CDR1 is MNHEY and CDR2 is SVGAGI in the germline V gene. CDR3 size: 15 residues. V was clipped by 5 bases and J by 0 bases, with 10 bases between them. CDR3 sequence: CASSPGRTNTGELFF. Written as DNA, the CDR3 is TGTGCCAGCAGTCCTGGGAGGACGAACACCGGGGAGCTGTTTTTT.

This clonotype appeared a few times. Just one base apart from a much larger clone, this may be a read error. As the CDR3 is not closed by the conserved phenylalanine or tryptophan, this likely results from a read error. The rearrangement uses TRBV7-6 and TRBJ2-7; 7 bases map to TRBD1. V dropped 5 bases and J dropped 3; count of bases not matched to a gene: 7. Germline values: CDR1 SGHVS, CDR2 FNYEAQ. CDR3 length: 14 residues. The CDR3 reads CASSRPGQLYEQYL. The CDR3 region has the DNA TGTGCCAGCAGCAGACCGGGACAGCTCTACGAGCAGTACCTC.

Regarding this clonotype: A read error may account for a junction end that differs from germline. This chain joins TRBV2 and TRBJ2-5; D may correspond to TRBD1 or TRBD2 (7 bases each). Germline V gene sequence: CDR1 SNHLY, CDR2 FYNNEI. The CDR3 totals 9 residues. DNA of the CDR3: TGTGCCACCACAGGGGCGGGGGTCTTC. Translation: CATTGAGVF. Looking up the rest from reference TRBV2 and TRBJ2-5 gives the full variable domain: EPEVTQTPSHQVTQMGQEVILRCVPISNHLYFYWYRQILGQKVEFLVSFYNNEISEKSEIFDDQFSVERPDGSNFTLKIRSTKLEDSAMYFCATTGAGVFGPGTRLLVL.